This TCR beta chain is drawn from a study of T-cell reconstitution after alpha-beta-depleted transplantation in children. Preparation of the TCRbeta library involved a method that used unique molecular identifiers. Each CDR3 protein is one row after TCRdb ran MiXCR on the PCR reads. Seen here are some 500,000 distinct CDR3 sequences, approximately 20% observed once, and the top ten hold 3.3%. V dropped 5 bases and J dropped 0 bases, with 5 bases sitting between them. The CDR3 has 13 residues. CDR1 is SQVTM and CDR2 is ANQGSEA in the germline V gene. This chain links TRBV29-1 with TRBJ2-6; D is undetermined. The clonotype was recovered from a human donor who donated a stem cell graft to a child with acute lymphoblastic leukemia. Sequenced here: PBMCs from the stem cell graft donor, sampled from the stem cell graft. Written as DNA, the CDR3 is TGCAGCGTTCCGGGCTCTGGGGCCAACGTCCTGACTTTC. Translating gives CSVPGSGANVLTF.